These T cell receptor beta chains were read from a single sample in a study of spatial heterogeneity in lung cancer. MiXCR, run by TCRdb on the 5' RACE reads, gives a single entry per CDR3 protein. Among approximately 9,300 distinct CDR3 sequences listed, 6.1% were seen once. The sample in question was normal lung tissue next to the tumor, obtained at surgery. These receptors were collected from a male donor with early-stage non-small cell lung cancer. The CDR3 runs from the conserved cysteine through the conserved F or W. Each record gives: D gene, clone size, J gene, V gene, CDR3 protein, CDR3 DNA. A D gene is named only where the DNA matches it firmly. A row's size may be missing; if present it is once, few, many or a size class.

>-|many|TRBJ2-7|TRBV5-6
CASSLAALSRREQYF
TGTGCCAGCAGCTTGGCCGCCTTGAGCAGGCGCGAGCAGTACTTC
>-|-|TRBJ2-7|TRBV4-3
CASSSLGGSEQYF
TGCGCCAGCAGCTCGTTGGGGGGAAGCGAGCAGTACTTC
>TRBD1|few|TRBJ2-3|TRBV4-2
CASSQPGTGVSDTQYF
TGTGCCAGCAGCCAGCCGGGGACAGGCGTTTCAGATACGCAGTATTTT
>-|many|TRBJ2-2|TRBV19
CASSEGFFGELFF
TGTGCCAGTAGTGAGGGTTTTTTCGGGGAGCTGTTTTTT
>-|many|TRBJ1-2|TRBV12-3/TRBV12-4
CASSSWGAGGYTF
TGTGCCAGCAGTTCCTGGGGGGCTGGTGGCTACACCTTC
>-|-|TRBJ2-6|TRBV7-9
CASSLDRFHSGANVLTF
TGTGCCAGCAGCTTAGACAGGTTTCATTCTGGGGCCAACGTCCTGACTTTC
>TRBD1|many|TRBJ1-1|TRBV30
CAWTRTGNTEAFF
TGTGCCTGGACTAGGACAGGGAACACTGAAGCTTTCTTT
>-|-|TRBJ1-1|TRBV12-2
CASRFRTGTALNTEAFF
TGTGCAAGTCGCTTTCGAACTGGGACAGCTTTGAACACTGAAGCTTTCTTT
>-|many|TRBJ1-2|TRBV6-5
CASSGGRGGDYGYTF
TGTGCCAGCAGTGGCGGGAGGGGGGGCGACTATGGCTACACCTTC
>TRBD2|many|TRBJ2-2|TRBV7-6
CASSRDRAGSTGELFF
TGTGCCAGCAGCCGGGATAGAGCGGGAAGCACCGGGGAGCTGTTTTTT
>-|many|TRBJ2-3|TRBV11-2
CASSVVLYTQYF
TGTGCCAGCAGCGTAGTCTTATATACGCAGTATTTT
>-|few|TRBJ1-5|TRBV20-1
CSAREPEDEAQHF
TGCAGTGCTAGAGAACCAGAGGACGAAGCCCAGCATTTT
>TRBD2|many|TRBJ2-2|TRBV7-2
CASSPLAGGGYTGELFF
TGTGCCAGCAGCCCCCTAGCGGGGGGCGGGTACACCGGGGAGCTGTTTTTT
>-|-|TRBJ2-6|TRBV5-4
CASSLVHLSSPTLTF
TGTGCCAGCAGCTTGGTACATCTTAGCTCCCCGACCCTGACTTTC
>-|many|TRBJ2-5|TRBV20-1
CSAREGQTQETQYF
TGCAGTGCCAGGGAAGGACAGACTCAAGAGACCCAGTACTTC
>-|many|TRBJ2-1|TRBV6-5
CASSPRVADYNEQFF
TGTGCCAGCAGTCCGAGAGTAGCGGACTACAATGAGCAGTTCTTC